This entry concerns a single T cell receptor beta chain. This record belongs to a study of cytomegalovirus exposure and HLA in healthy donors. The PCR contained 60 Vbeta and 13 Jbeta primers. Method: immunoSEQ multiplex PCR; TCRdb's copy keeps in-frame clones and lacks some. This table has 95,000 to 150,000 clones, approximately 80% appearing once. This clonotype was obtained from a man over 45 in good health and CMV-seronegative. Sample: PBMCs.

The CDR3 spells CATSRRAQDYEQYF. The DNA for the CDR3 is TGTGCCACCAGCAGAAGGGCACAGGATTACGAGCAGTACTTC. V usage is TRBV15 and J usage is TRBJ2-7; D possibly corresponds to TRBD1 (5 bases). Germline-derived CDR1 and CDR2 are LNHNV and YYDKDF (reference sequence). The CDR3 covers 14 residues. Trimming removed 2 bases from V and 4 bases from J, with 12 bases in between. Filled out from reference TRBV15 and TRBJ2-7, the complete variable domain reads DAMVIQNPRYQVTQFGKPVTLSCSQTLNHNVMYWYQQKSSQAPKLLFHYYDKDFNNEADTPDNFQSRRPNTSFCFLDIRSPGLGDTAMYLCATSRRAQDYEQYFGPGTRLTVT.